The 8 T cell receptor beta chains in this list originate from one sample, sequenced in a study of shared T cell receptors in the human thymus. Some clones are missing from TCRdb's copy, which holds only in-frame ones; the method was immunoSEQ multiplex PCR. The sample has 540,000 or so clones, approximately 78% seen once. This sample was shared with a second study, whose subject was human thymus T cells.

The sequenced material came from thymocytes. The receptors derive from a boy under three years old with a congenital heart defect.

This rearrangement joins TRBV4-3 to TRBJ2-2; a possible D gene is TRBD2 (5 bases). Germline lookup yields CDR1 LGHNA and CDR2 YSLEER. The CDR3 is 17 amino acids. Trimming pared 1 base from V and 1 base from J, leaving 13 bases between. CDR3 DNA sequence: TGCGCCAGCAGCCAAGGCACTGGAGGCCTGAACACCGGGGAGCTGTTTTTT. It yields the protein CASSQGTGGLNTGELFF.

This clone has more than one count but fewer than ten. The chain carries TRBV20-1 and TRBJ1-2; no definite D call. The CDR3 sequence is 11 residues long. Germline CDR1 DFQATT, CDR2 SNEGSKA (reference sequence). V was shortened by 1 base and J by 6 bases, with 6 bases between the two germline ends. DNA of the CDR3: TGCAGTGCTAGAGCTACCAATGGCTACACCTTC. This codes for CSARATNGYTF.

The chain has TRBV27 and TRBJ2-3, with TRBD1 identical over 10 bases. V shed 6 bases, J shed 4 bases, and the junction held 4 bases outside the gene matches. This CDR3 contains 14 residues. Germline CDR1 MNHEY, CDR2 SMNVEV (reference sequence). This CDR3 is CASRGDRGPDTQYF. The CDR3 nucleotides read TGTGCCAGCAGGGGCGACAGGGGGCCAGATACGCAGTATTTT.

The V call is TRBV7-2, the J call TRBJ2-1, with D possibly matching TRBD2 (5 bases). From germline, CDR1 is SGHTA and CDR2 FQGNSA. The CDR3 length is 16 residues. Trimming stripped 4 bases from V and 4 bases from J, with 17 bases between. CDR3 DNA sequence: TGTGCCAGCAGCTCCTCGGCGGGCCTGAGGTACAATGAGCAGTTCTTC. Its translation is CASSSSAGLRYNEQFF.

The gene calls are TRBV19 and TRBJ1-2; maybe TRBD1 (5 bases). The V gene lost 8 bases and the J gene lost 3 bases, with 22 bases spanning the gap. There are 16 residues in the CDR3. Germline V gives CDR1 LNHDA, CDR2 SQIVND (reference sequence). For the CDR3, the DNA is TGTGCCAGTGGCTACACCAGGGATACTGGGGACTATGGCTACACCTTC. Translated, it gives CASGYTRDTGDYGYTF.

The chain has TRBV14 and TRBJ2-1; D gene unclear. The length of the CDR3 is 15 residues. With 4 bases removed from V and 5 bases from J, the gap between germline ends came to 15 bases. Germline V gene lookup returns CDR1 SGHDN and CDR2 FVKESK. The CDR3, as DNA: TGTGCCAGCAGCCCAGGTCCCGATCCCGACAATGAGCAGTTCTTC. Its protein is CASSPGPDPDNEQFF.

V and J are TRBV4-1 and TRBJ2-1; possible D gene TRBD2, 8 bases. Looked up from germline, CDR1 is MGHRA and CDR2 is YSYEKL. V was clipped by 0 bases and J by 0 bases, with 24 bases between them. This CDR3 spans 21 amino acids. The CDR3: CASSQDLGGGRSGSSYNEQFF. The CDR3 DNA sequence: TGCGCCAGCAGCCAAGATCTTGGAGGGGGCAGGAGCGGGAGCTCCTACAATGAGCAGTTCTTC.

This sequence joins TRBV29-1 and TRBJ2-1; 9 bases are shared with TRBD1. V was clipped by 4 bases and J by 6 bases; unmatched bases: 10. The V gene's germline CDR1 is SQVTM and CDR2 ANQGSEA. The CDR3 totals 15 residues. CDR3 sequence (DNA): TGCAGCGTTGGGACCGGGACAGGGTTGGGCAATGAGCAGTTCTTC. Protein: CSVGTGTGLGNEQFF.